Shown below are 10 T cell receptor beta chains from a single sample sequenced in a study of shared clonotypes between healthy human individuals. TCRdb's copy holds only in-frame clones and misses some; the assay was immunoSEQ multiplex PCR. The table shows some 660,000 clones, with around 73% occurring only once. The specimen sequenced was memory CD4+ T cells sorted from blood. Subset here: CD45RA-negative fraction. These receptors originate from a woman aged 30 to 39 in good health.

In its sample, this clone was seen a few times. Other DNA sequences from this sample encode an identical CDR3 as well. The chain recombines TRBV14 with TRBJ2-7; 8 bases fit TRBD1. The CDR3 is 14 residues long. J was trimmed by 2 bases and V by 2 bases; bases with no gene match: 2. In germline, CDR1 is SGHDN, CDR2 FVKESK. The CDR3, as DNA: TGTGCCAGCAGCCAAATACAGGGGGCCTACGAGCAGTACTTC. This translates into CASSQIQGAYEQYF.

This sequence joins TRBV11-2 and TRBJ2-7; D is uncertain. V shed 0 bases and J shed 6 bases, with 9 bases lying between them. Germline CDR1 SGHAT, CDR2 FQNNGV. The CDR3 loop spans 13 amino acids. This chain's CDR3 is CASSLEFRLEQYF. In nucleotides, the CDR3 is TGTGCCAGCAGCTTAGAGTTTCGTCTCGAGCAGTACTTC.

In its sample, this clone was seen a few times. V and J are TRBV18 and TRBJ2-1; D gene ambiguous. CDR3 length: 13 amino acids. Trimming pared 4 bases from V and 4 bases from J, leaving 8 bases between. Germline CDR1 is KGHSH and CDR2 is LQKENI. Written as DNA, the CDR3 is TGTGCCAGCTCACGAGACGAGTACAATGAGCAGTTCTTC. It is translated as CASSRDEYNEQFF.

The rearrangement joins TRBV7-6 to TRBJ2-7; 8 bases agree with TRBD1. CDR1 is SGHVS and CDR2 is FNYEAQ in the germline V gene. This CDR3 comprises 13 residues. The J segment lost 3 bases and the V segment lost 4 bases, leaving 2 bases of the junction unmatched. CDR3 nucleotide sequence: TGTGCCAGCAGCTCGGACAGGGTCTACGAGCAGTACTTC. Its protein product is CASSSDRVYEQYF. Full variable domain (rest looked up from reference TRBV7-6 and TRBJ2-7): GAGVSQSPRYKVTKRGQDVALRCDPISGHVSLYWYRQALGQGPEFLTYFNYEAQQDKSGLPNDRFSAERPEGSISTLTIQRTEQRDSAMYRCASSSDRVYEQYFGPGTRLTVT.

The chain couples TRBV4-1 to TRBJ2-1, with 8 bases identical to TRBD1. The J segment lost 8 bases and the V segment lost 4 bases, leaving 19 bases of the junction unmatched. The CDR3 sequence is 18 residues long. Germline values: CDR1 MGHRA, CDR2 YSYEKL. CDR3 bases: TGCGCCAGCAGCCCGACCTTCTTTTTGCAGGGGGCTCACGATGAGCAGTTCTTC. Its protein is CASSPTFFLQGAHDEQFF.

The V and J genes are TRBV6-5 and TRBJ2-7, with 10 bases matching TRBD1. Germline assignment: CDR1 MNHEY and CDR2 SVGAGI. V dropped 7 bases and J dropped 4; count of bases not matched to a gene: 7. The CDR3 is made up of 14 amino acids. CDR3 DNA sequence: TGTGCCAGCAAAATGGGACAGGGGAGTTACGAGCAGTACTTC. Translating gives CASKMGQGSYEQYF.

Comment on this clone: This sample also contains other DNA sequences that code for the same CDR3. The rearrangement uses TRBV20-1 and TRBJ2-5, with D uncertain. TRBJ2-7 explains the end of the DNA better; the J call may be wrong. CDR3 size: 10 residues. Germline lookup yields CDR1 DFQATT and CDR2 SNEGSKA (reference sequence). CDR3 sequence reads: CSAGPYEQYF. The CDR3 nucleotides read TGCAGTGCTGGCCCCTACGAGCAGTACTTC.

The DNA for the CDR3 is TGTGCCAGCAGTTTGTTACAGGGTGAGAACACTGAAGCTTTCTTT. It translates to CASSLLQGENTEAFF. This sequence joins TRBV28 and TRBJ1-1; D possibly corresponds to TRBD1 (6 bases). Germline V gene data show CDR1 as MDHEN and CDR2 as SYDVKM. V lost 3 bases and J 1 base, leaving 12 bases between the germline ends. The CDR3 extends over 15 amino acids.

This chain links TRBV28 with TRBJ2-7; 11 bases map to TRBD2. In germline, CDR1 is MDHEN, CDR2 SYDVKM. CDR3 length: 17 amino acids. V dropped 2 bases and J dropped 3; count of bases not matched to a gene: 9. For the CDR3, the DNA is TGTGCCAGCAGTTTAGGTCTTTTAGGACTAGCGGGCTACGAGCAGTACTTC. This translates into CASSLGLLGLAGYEQYF.

The chain has TRBV5-6 and TRBJ2-7, with 7 bases aligning to TRBD2. J lost 1 base, V lost 1 base, and 11 bases had no gene match. The germline V gene encodes CDR1 SGHDT and CDR2 YYEEEE. There are 17 residues in the CDR3. CDR3 loop: CASSLWAGVEPSYEQYF. CDR3 DNA: TGTGCCAGCAGCTTGTGGGCGGGAGTAGAACCGTCCTACGAGCAGTACTTC.